This TCR beta chain was sequenced for a study of shared clonotypes between healthy human individuals (dated by TCRdb to 2018 to 2021). Broadly, across the study: The cohort comprised a couple of women and a few men aged 18 to 49 years. For each donor, CD4 naive and CD4 memory were each given three plates, CD8 naive was given two plates, and CD8 memory was given one plate. The study deeply sequenced blood TCR repertoires of five healthy adults to estimate repertoire size and the extent of clonotype sharing between individuals. To increase sequencing depth and limit assay-specific biases, TCR repertoire library preparation and sequencing were carried out by different laboratories using diverse techniques. Between about 0.8 and 9 billion PBMCs per donor were obtained by leukapheresis.

TCR CDR3 regions were amplified from genomic DNA by multiplex PCR using the deep immunoSEQ assay. For each cell subset, the extracted genomic DNA was distributed evenly across all wells of several immunoSEQ 96-well plates, and each plate served as one replicate. For sorted subsets, each replicate PCR was loaded with roughly 200 ng genomic DNA, equivalent to approximately 27,000 T cell genomes. Purified libraries were measured with a Qubit 3.0 fluorometer, size-checked on a Bioanalyzer 2100, and measured again with the KAPA Library Quantification kit. Every immunoSEQ 96-well plate was sequenced on a dedicated single-read 150-cycle Illumina NextSeq 550 flow cell. In the source study's methods: Because only junctional sequences without quality scores were contained in the immunoSEQ output, filtering matching that applied to full-length reads could not be performed. To assign V/J genes and CDR3, sequences were annotated using PyIR, a Python wrapper for IgBLAST v1.9, with IMGT germline references. Reads were filtered out if the reads had weak V/J assignments (E-value above 1e-6), no CDR3, stop codons, out-of-frame junctions, or ambiguous translated residues. V3J clonotypes were defined as sequences sharing the same inferred V gene, J gene, and CDR3 amino acid sequence. To compute the percentage overlap between repertoires, the number of shared unique clonotypes was divided by the size of the smaller repertoire. Repertoire richness was assessed with RTK rarefaction, the Chao1 estimator, and Recon v2.1 estimates of unobserved clonotypes. OLGA was used to compute generation probabilities for all TCRbeta clonotypes that the gDNA method yielded from several donors. TCRdb carries this immuneACCESS record with in-frame sequences only. Its versions omit some clonotypes, under half of them owing to an unresolved V gene in the studies checked, with the rest unexplained. V and J calls and clone size come straight from that table; D and trimming were deduced from the DNA. In all, the sample holds a few hundred thousand clones, and about 97% of those were seen once. The ten largest clones represent about 0.06% of the sample.

A word on this clone: The antigen it binds to is not known. Per-base qualities were not stored, and no clone one base away is much larger.

Overall results and qualifications from the work: Rarefaction of sorted-subset datasets indicated incomplete sequencing despite the large sequencing depth. Pairwise subsampling indicated that sequencing depth was expected to affect the degree of clonotype sharing among donors. Only blood was sampled, and tissue TCR repertoires likely differ from those in blood. Because the study included only a small number of donors, the genetic and exposure-history diversity represented was limited. Estimated clonotype richness was generally larger for naive than for memory subsets. Across a handful of donors, about 4.5% of naive CD4, 3% to 3.5% of naive CD8, 2% to 2.5% of memory CD4, and 0.4% of memory CD8 clonotypes were shared. Compared with non-shared clonotypes, clonotypes shared by all four sorted-subset donors had higher generation probabilities.

Healthy HIV-negative adults with no recently reported acute infections or vaccinations were included as donors. Only Caucasian adults living in Nashville, Tennessee, USA were represented among the donors. CD4+ T cells were enriched by magnetic negative selection, after which naive cells were positively selected on CD45RA and the negative fraction was taken as the memory subset. Blood was collected by leukapheresis, and PBMCs were isolated by Ficoll-Histopaque density gradient centrifugation and then cryopreserved in liquid nitrogen vapor phase. Analytical flow cytometry was used to check the purity and quantity of each magnetically sorted T cell population. Genomic DNA was isolated from every sorted fraction and measured by UV absorbance on a Nanodrop 2000c. This clonotype originated in a woman in her twenties or thirties in good health. Material for sequencing was naive CD4+ T cells sorted from blood. The cell subset or site label here, explained by the study, means: CD45RA+ positively selected.

The sequenced DNA is TGTGCCAGCAGCTCGACAGGGAACTATGAAAAACTGTTTTTT. The resulting protein is CASSSTGNYEKLFF. This chain joins TRBV11-2 to TRBJ1-4, with 7 junctional bases fitting TRBD1. From cysteine to phenylalanine, the CDR3 is 14 amino acids long. The sequence is cut down to CDR3 DNA, 42 bases in frame from base 1. V has 4 bases trimmed and J has 6 bases trimmed; junction bases matching no gene number 5. The germline V gene supplies CDR1 SGHAT and CDR2 FQNNGV. The reference TRBV11-2 and TRBJ1-4 proteins fill in what lies around the CDR3, so the full variable domain reads EAGVAQSPRYKIIEKRQSVAFWCNPISGHATLYWYQQILGQGPKLLIQFQNNGVVDDSQLPKDRFSAERLKGVDSTLKIQPAKLEDSAVYLCASSSTGNYEKLFFGSGTQLSVL.